This T cell receptor (beta chain) emerged from a study of blood T cell repertoires in COVID-19. Overall study: Sites in the United States, Italy and Spain provided acute and convalescent COVID-19 samples.

Trimming removed 3 bases at V and 6 bases at J, with 18 bases between. Germline CDR1 GTSNPN, CDR2 SVGIG (reference sequence). There are 15 residues in the CDR3. TCRdb's copy holds only in-frame clones and misses some; the assay was immunoSEQ multiplex PCR. This sample has 160,000 or so clones, with over 80% found just once. The sequence came from a man between 65 and 85 years old who had recovered from COVID-19. V and J are TRBV30 and TRBJ1-5; possibly TRBD1 for D (5 bases). Sequenced input: peripheral blood. The CDR3 reads CAWSLLTGFGQPQHF. CDR3 sequence (DNA): TGTGCCTGGAGCCTCCTTACAGGCTTCGGTCAGCCCCAGCATTTT.